This entry lists 28 T cell receptor beta chains sequenced from one sample in a study of tumor and adjacent non-tumor tissue in lung cancer. Three rounds of nested PCR, following a modified ARM-PCR protocol, produced the TCRbeta library. Each CDR3 protein gets one entry after TCRdb re-called the multiplex PCR reads with MiXCR. The sample records approximately 79,000 distinct CDR3 sequences, 55% to 80% being singletons. The template was RNA from unsorted bulk tissue. The sample consisted of lung tumor tissue. These receptors originate from a woman aged 40-49 years with non-small cell lung cancer.

In regard to this clonotype: At one boundary the junction diverges from the germline segment, which might be a read error. V and J are TRBV5-4 and TRBJ2-1; D is tentatively TRBD1 or TRBD2 (5 bases each). The CDR3 consists of 17 residues. Per the germline V gene, CDR1 is SGHNT and CDR2 is YYREEE (reference sequence). The CDR3 DNA follows: TGTGCCAGGAGCTTGGACGGGGCGTACAACTCCTACAATGGGCAGTTCTTC. This codes for CARSLDGAYNSYNGQFF. The full variable domain, rest sourced from reference TRBV5-4 and TRBJ2-1, is ETGVTQSPTHLIKTRGQQVTLRCSSQSGHNTVSWYQQALGQGPQFIFQYYREEENGRGNFPPRFSGLQFPNYSSELNVNALELDDSALYLCARSLDGAYNSYNGQFFGPGTRLTVL.

The chain recombines TRBV4-1 with TRBJ2-7; D is ambiguous. V lost 7 bases, J lost 5 bases, and 9 bases lay in between. This CDR3 has 11 amino acids. Germline loops: CDR1 MGHRA, CDR2 YSYEKL. The chain's CDR3 is CASNQNNEQYF. The CDR3 region has the DNA TGCGCCAGCAACCAGAATAACGAGCAGTACTTC.

A word on this clonotype: The junction and the germline gene differ at one end; a read error may be behind it. The CDR3, as DNA: TGCGCCAGCAGCTTGGCGGGGGCAAACGAAAAACTTTTTTTT. It translates to CASSLAGANEKLFF. This chain joins TRBV5-1 and TRBJ1-4, with D perhaps TRBD1 (6 bases). Germline loops: CDR1 SGHRS, CDR2 YFSETQ. The CDR3 sequence is 14 residues long.

CDR3 loop: CSELGAGTSYNEQFF. CDR3 in DNA: TGCAGCGAACTGGGAGCGGGAACCTCCTACAATGAGCAGTTCTTC. The rearrangement joins TRBV29-1 to TRBJ2-1, with 7 bases matching TRBD2. CDR3 size: 15 residues. V lost 7 bases to trimming and J lost 0 bases; unmatched junction nucleotides: 9. Germline CDR1 is SQVTM and CDR2 is ANQGSEA.

J is TRBJ2-1 and V is TRBV11-2; D is perhaps TRBD2 (5 bases). Trimming left V 9 bases short and J 4 bases short, with 22 bases between. The CDR3 has 16 residues. CDR1 SGHAT and CDR2 FQNNGV come from the germline V gene. CDR3 sequence: CASSETLTALYNEQFF. The CDR3 nucleotides read TGTGCCAGTAGCGAGACACTAACTGCACTGTACAATGAGCAGTTCTTC.

About this clonotype itself: The junction and the germline gene differ at one end; a read error may be behind it. This chain connects TRBV29-1 to TRBJ1-6; D is perhaps TRBD1 (6 bases). Germline assignment: CDR1 SQVTM and CDR2 ANQGSEA. The CDR3 runs to 13 residues. CDR3 protein: CSVGTDYNPPLHF. The CDR3 DNA sequence: TGCAGCGTTGGGACAGACTATAATCCACCCCTCCATTTT. Variable domain in full (rest from reference TRBV29-1 and TRBJ1-6): SAVISQKPSRDICQRGTSLTIQCQVDSQVTMMFWYRQQPGQSLTLIATANQGSEATYESGFVIDKFPISRPNLTFSTLTVSNMSPEDSSIYLCSVGTDYNPPLHFGNGTRLTVT.

The V call is TRBV20-1, the J call TRBJ2-3; D might be TRBD2 (5 bases). Trimming removed 5 bases at V and 4 bases at J, with 10 bases between. Germline lookup yields CDR1 DFQATT and CDR2 SNEGSKA (reference sequence). The CDR3 runs to 12 residues. The CDR3 protein is CSASEGPDTQYF. CDR3 bases: TGCAGTGCTTCAGAGGGCCCAGATACGCAGTATTTT.

In regard to this clonotype: In this CDR3 the conserved last residue, phenylalanine or tryptophan, is missing, so a read error is likely. This chain connects TRBV6-1 to TRBJ2-4; the D gene is possibly TRBD1 (5 bases). Germline V gene sequence: CDR1 MNHNS, CDR2 SASEGT. The CDR3 sequence is 16 residues long. With 1 base removed from V and 0 bases from J, the gap between germline ends came to 10 bases. The CDR3 here is CASSEVGRGAKNIQYL. The DNA of the CDR3 is TGTGCCAGCAGTGAAGTGGGTAGGGGAGCCAAAAACATTCAGTACTTA.

About this clonotype itself: The CDR3 does not close with the conserved phenylalanine or tryptophan, likely indicating a read error. V gene TRBV20-1 combines with J gene TRBJ2-7, with 9 bases lining up with TRBD2. This CDR3 comprises 14 residues. Germline CDR1 reads DFQATT; CDR2 reads SNEGSKA (reference sequence). CDR3 sequence: CSASPLAGFYDQYL. The DNA for the CDR3 is TGCAGTGCTAGCCCCCTAGCGGGATTCTACGATCAGTACTTA.

As to this clonotype: Its ends do not fully match the called genes, so a read error is possible. The rearrangement joins TRBV6-5 to TRBJ2-5; D assignment may be TRBD1 or TRBD2 (5 bases each). This CDR3 contains 13 residues. Germline V gene sequence: CDR1 MNHEY, CDR2 SVGAGI. The CDR3 reads CAISYSIGETHYF. In DNA form, the CDR3 reads TGTGCCATCAGTTACTCCATAGGGGAGACCCATTACTTC.

The chain joins TRBV28 to TRBJ2-7; no definite D call. Germline values: CDR1 MDHEN, CDR2 SYDVKM. This CDR3 contains 13 residues. With 3 bases removed from V and 3 bases from J, the gap between germline ends came to 9 bases. The CDR3 loop is CASSLGHSYEQYF. CDR3 coding DNA: TGTGCCAGCAGTTTGGGTCATAGCTACGAGCAGTACTTC.

To note about this clonotype: One junction end disagrees with the germline gene, perhaps due to a read error. The chain employs TRBV11-2 and TRBJ2-2, with TRBD2 matching 7 bases. Germline CDR1 and CDR2: SGHAT and FQNNGV. This CDR3 has 13 residues. CDR3 sequence (DNA): TGTGCCAGCGGGACTACGAACACCCGGGAGCCGTTTTTT. It codes for CASGTTNTREPFF.

This clonotype has ten or more counts. The rearrangement links TRBV5-1 to TRBJ1-4; 8 bases are a match to TRBD1. The germline CDR1 and CDR2 sequences are SGHRS and YFSETQ. V trimming: 4 bases; J trimming: 10 bases; junction bases outside the gene matches: 15. The CDR3 has 16 residues. This chain's CDR3 is CASSQHLPGQDGKLFF. CDR3 coding DNA: TGCGCCAGCAGCCAGCACCTACCGGGACAGGACGGAAAACTGTTTTTT. Drawing the rest from reference TRBV5-1 and TRBJ1-4, the complete variable domain is KAGVTQTPRYLIKTRGQQVTLSCSPISGHRSVSWYQQTPGQGLQFLFEYFSETQRNKGNFPGRFSGRQFSNSRSEMNVSTLELGDSALYLCASSQHLPGQDGKLFFGSGTQLSVL.

About this clonotype itself: An end of the junction does not agree with germline; a read error may underlie this. V and J are TRBV6-5 and TRBJ1-4; D not resolved. The germline V gene has CDR1 MNHEY and CDR2 SVGAGI. The CDR3 has 16 residues. CDR3 nucleotides: TGTGTCAGCAGACCATATAGGCGGGGAACTAATGAAAAACTGTTTTTT. It translates to CVSRPYRRGTNEKLFF.

A remark on this clonotype: A read error may account for a junction end that differs from germline. The chain joins TRBV20-1 to TRBJ2-1; 7 bases fit TRBD2. In germline, CDR1 is DFQATT, CDR2 SNEGSKA (reference sequence). The CDR3 is 15 residues long. The CDR3 DNA sequence: TGCAGTGCTAGTTCGATAGCGGGTGGACTTAGTGAGCTGTTCTTC. As protein: CSASSIAGGLSELFF.

This clonotype has at least ten counts. The rearrangement uses TRBV20-1 and TRBJ2-3, with 7 bases identical to TRBD2. The CDR3 runs 14 residues. Germline CDR1 is DFQATT and CDR2 is SNEGSKA (reference sequence). V lost 3 bases to trimming and J lost 5 bases; unmatched junction nucleotides: 8. Here the CDR3 DNA reads TGCAGTGCTAGCCGTGGCGGGAGTGGAGATACGCAGTATTTT. Its protein product is CSASRGGSGDTQYF.

This chain connects TRBV6-6 to TRBJ1-1; the D gene is possibly TRBD1 (6 bases). The germline CDR1 and CDR2 sequences are MNHNY and SVGAGI (reference sequence). V was cut by 7 bases and J by 4 bases, with 16 bases left in between. The CDR3 totals 14 residues. CDR3: CASNGQGKGTEAFF. CDR3 nucleotides: TGTGCCAGCAACGGCCAGGGGAAGGGCACTGAAGCTTTCTTT.

This clonotype showed up just once. The chain recombines TRBV28 with TRBJ2-2, with no clear D. V was cut by 5 bases and J by 6 bases, with 16 bases left in between. The CDR3 totals 15 residues. Germline CDR1 reads MDHEN; CDR2 reads SYDVKM. The CDR3 is CASSLPRSLPGELFF. The CDR3 DNA follows: TGTGCCAGCAGTCTCCCCCGTTCTCTCCCCGGGGAGCTGTTTTTT.

This clonotype was seen once. A much larger clone sits a single nucleotide away, making a read error possible. The V and J genes are TRBV20-1 and TRBJ1-5; 7 bases line up with TRBD1. The CDR3 is 16 residues long. CDR1 is DFQATT and CDR2 is SNEGSKA in the germline V gene (reference sequence). In DNA form, the CDR3 reads TGCAGTGCTAGAGATCAGGTCAGGGGAGCAAGGGGGCCCCAGCAATTT. It yields the protein CSARDQVRGARGPQQF.

The chain combines TRBV30 with TRBJ2-2; 7 nucleotides line up with TRBD2. CDR3 length: 15 residues. V trimming: 3 bases; J trimming: 5 bases; junction bases outside the gene matches: 9. Germline assignment: CDR1 GTSNPN and CDR2 SVGIG (reference sequence). The CDR3 is CAWRTSRLNTGELFF. CDR3 DNA: TGTGCCTGGAGGACTAGCAGGTTGAATACCGGGGAGCTGTTTTTT. Drawing the rest from reference TRBV30 and TRBJ2-2, the complete variable domain is SQTIHQWPATLVQPVGSPLSLECTVEGTSNPNLYWYRQAAGRGLQLLFYSVGIGQISSEVPQNLSASRPQDRQFILSSKKLLLSDSGFYLCAWRTSRLNTGELFFGEGSRLTVL.

Turning to this clonotype: One end of the junction fails to match germline, which may point to a read error. V is TRBV5-4 and J is TRBJ2-3, with D maybe TRBD2 (6 bases). The length of the CDR3 is 15 residues. CDR1 and CDR2 (germline): SGHNT, YYREEE (reference sequence). The CDR3 DNA follows: TGTGCCAACAGCTTGGACGGGGGATTCACAGATATGCAGTATTTT. This codes for CANSLDGGFTDMQYF.

As to this clonotype: A read error may produce the germline difference seen at one junction end. The chain has TRBV11-3 and TRBJ1-1; D gene unclear. CDR3 size: 14 residues. CDR1 and CDR2 (germline): SGHNT, YENEEA. CDR3 bases: TGTGCAAGCAGCCACTTATCCCTGACCACTGAAGATCTCTTT. As protein: CASSHLSLTTEDLF.

As for this clonotype: A read error may be the cause here, since a much bigger clone is one base away. This chain links TRBV20-1 with TRBJ2-2, with D perhaps assigned TRBD1 or TRBD2 (5 bases each). Germline-derived CDR1 and CDR2 are DFQATT and SNEGSKA (reference sequence). The CDR3 totals 13 residues. The CDR3 is CSAGTVNTGELYF. DNA of the CDR3: TGCAGTGCGGGGACGGTGAACACCGGGGAGCTGTATTTT.

Of note for this clonotype: A read error is possible here, since a much larger clone lies one base away. The rearrangement joins TRBV20-1 to TRBJ2-7, with D maybe TRBD2 (6 bases). The V end was cut by 7 bases, the J end by 7 bases, with 26 bases between. This CDR3 has 15 residues. Looked up from germline, CDR1 is DFQATT and CDR2 is SNEGSKA (reference sequence). CDR3 loop: CSVSSASAVEGEQYF. For the CDR3, the DNA is TGCAGTGTTAGCTCCGCTAGCGCGGTGGAAGGGGAGCAGTACTTC.

The chain combines TRBV12-3 or TRBV12-4 with TRBJ1-1, with D uncertain. V dropped 1 base and J dropped 6 bases, with 12 bases sitting between them. The CDR3 is 14 amino acids. In DNA form, the CDR3 reads TGTGCCAGCAGTTTAGGCCGGGGTGGGGCTGAAGCTTTCTTT. It specifies CASSLGRGGAEAFF.

The count of this clonotype is one. Compared with germline, one end of the junction differs, possibly owing to a read error. The chain uses TRBV28 and TRBJ1-1, with TRBD1 identical over 8 bases. Germline V CDR1 and CDR2: MDHEN, SYDVKM. This CDR3 has 14 amino acids. The CDR3 protein is CTSSYQGATTEAFF. In nucleotides, the CDR3 is TGTACCAGCAGTTACCAGGGGGCGACCACTGAAGCTTTCTTT.

The chain uses TRBV28 and TRBJ2-3; D possibly corresponds to TRBD2 (6 bases). Deletions cut 3 bases from V and 6 bases from J, with 19 bases between. The CDR3 sequence is 16 residues long. Germline V gene data show CDR1 as MDHEN and CDR2 as SYDVKM. This CDR3 reads CASSFGSGGDPDTQYF. CDR3 in DNA: TGTGCCAGCAGTTTCGGGAGTGGCGGGGACCCCGATACGCAGTATTTT.

With respect to this clonotype: The junction departs from germline at one end; a sequencing error may be responsible. The V and J genes are TRBV11-2 and TRBJ2-5, with D perhaps assigned TRBD1 or TRBD2 (5 bases each). This CDR3 has 15 amino acids. The germline V gene has CDR1 SGHAT and CDR2 FQNNGV. The CDR3 protein is CAGSLATGAGQTHYF. CDR3 sequence (DNA): TGTGCCGGCAGCCTAGCCACCGGGGCAGGGCAGACCCATTACTTC.